This TCR beta chain was identified in a study of CD8+ T cells in alopecia areata. Points from the study as a whole: Patients displayed less clarity in TCR sharing than mice, a finding possibly related to HLA. Lesional scalp exceeded normal scalp in clonality, especially in alopecia totalis/universalis.

Starting from PBMCs, sorting isolated CD4+ and CD8+ T cells. The germline V gene encodes CDR1 PRHDT and CDR2 FYEKMQ (reference sequence). There are 13 residues in the CDR3. V dropped 6 bases and J dropped 6 bases, with 11 bases sitting between them. As the sequencing template, cDNA was produced by extracting RNA and reverse transcribing it. TCRdb's copy holds only in-frame clones and misses some; the assay was immunoSEQ multiplex PCR. The profile covers over 150,000 clones, with 56% appearing a single time and approximately 4.9% taken by the ten largest. In its sample, this clone was seen many times. Its target is not known.

This TCR was recovered from a human donor in good health. The chain recombines TRBV13 with TRBJ2-2; TRBD2 is a possible D gene (6 bases). The specimen sequenced was CD8+ T cells sorted from blood. CDR3 DNA: TGTGCCAGCAGGTGGCGGGGTCCCGGGGAGCTGTTTTTT. Translation: CASRWRGPGELFF.